The 28 T cell receptor beta chains in this list originate from one sample, sequenced in a study of blood T cell repertoires in COVID-19. The data were produced by immunoSEQ multiplex PCR, yet TCRdb's version contains in-frame clones alone and is incomplete. The sample consists of about 330,000 clones, about 90% of them appearing once. Sample: PBMCs or T cells enriched from blood (not recorded which). The receptors shown here come from a man aged 30 to 45 who had recovered from COVID-19.

This sequence joins TRBV15 and TRBJ1-3, with D tentatively TRBD1 (5 bases). Trimming took 1 base from V and 3 from J, leaving 7 bases between them. The CDR3 runs to 14 residues. Germline V gene data show CDR1 as LNHNV and CDR2 as YYDKDF (reference sequence). CDR3 bases: TGTGCCACCAGCAGAGCGGGGGTTGGAAACACCATATATTTT. Protein sequence: CATSRAGVGNTIYF.

The chain links TRBV5-3 to TRBJ1-5, with a weak D call TRBD1 (6 bases). TRBV5-3 is treated as an ORF (open reading frame) with a function not yet certain. Trimming left V 1 base short and J 0 bases short, with 14 bases between. The CDR3 totals 17 residues. The CDR3 region is CARSLSGTSHSNQPQHF. CDR3 in DNA: TGTGCCAGAAGCTTGTCCGGGACAAGCCATAGCAATCAGCCCCAGCATTTT.

The chain uses TRBV2 and TRBJ1-6, with D unclear. Trimming cost V 4 bases and J 4 bases, with 5 bases left between them. Per the germline V gene, CDR1 is SNHLY and CDR2 is FYNNEI. This CDR3 has 13 amino acids. CDR3 sequence reads: CASSAQYNSPLHF. The DNA of the CDR3 is TGTGCCAGCAGTGCACAGTATAATTCACCCCTCCACTTT. The entire variable domain, with the rest obtained from reference TRBV2 and TRBJ1-6, is as follows: EPEVTQTPSHQVTQMGQEVILRCVPISNHLYFYWYRQILGQKVEFLVSFYNNEISEKSEIFDDQFSVERPDGSNFTLKIRSTKLEDSAMYFCASSAQYNSPLHFGNGTRLTVT.

The chain recombines TRBV7-2 with TRBJ1-5; 9 bases fit TRBD1. The CDR3 is 16 residues long. Germline trimming cut 1 base from V and 5 bases from J; bases unmatched to any gene: 6. The germline gives CDR1 SGHTA, CDR2 FQGNSA. The CDR3 region is CASSLVSTGGHQPQHF. The CDR3 DNA reads TGTGCCAGCAGCTTAGTGTCGACAGGGGGACATCAGCCCCAGCATTTT.

This rearrangement joins TRBV5-8 to TRBJ2-7; 8 bases align to TRBD1. The CDR3 sequence is 15 residues long. The V gene's germline CDR1 is SGHTS and CDR2 YDEGEE. Losses at the gene ends were 0 bases for V and 5 bases for J; bases not matched to a gene: 7. The CDR3 is CASSLAGQGTHEQYF. CDR3 nucleotides: TGTGCCAGCAGCTTGGCCGGACAGGGAACCCACGAGCAGTACTTC.

The chain links TRBV4-1 to TRBJ1-6; D might be TRBD1 (5 bases). CDR1 and CDR2 (germline): MGHRA, YSYEKL. V shed 4 bases and J shed 0 bases, with 7 bases lying between them. The length of the CDR3 is 15 residues. CDR3 sequence reads: CASSLDSSYNSPLHF. CDR3 coding DNA: TGCGCCAGCAGCCTAGACAGCTCCTATAATTCACCCCTCCACTTT.

The rearrangement links TRBV5-4 to TRBJ2-1, with TRBD1 matching 7 bases. Germline V gene sequence: CDR1 SGHNT, CDR2 YYREEE (reference sequence). The CDR3 is made up of 15 amino acids. V was clipped by 0 bases and J by 7 bases; unmatched bases: 7. CDR3 nucleotide sequence: TGTGCCAGCAGCTTGGGACAGGGTACTGGTAATGAGCAGTTCTTC. Its translation is CASSLGQGTGNEQFF.

The CDR3 sequence: CASSLAGQSYNSPLHF. As DNA, the CDR3 is TGCGCCAGCAGCTTGGCTGGACAATCCTATAATTCACCCCTCCACTTT. This sequence joins TRBV5-1 and TRBJ1-6; D possibly corresponds to TRBD1 (5 bases). The CDR3 totals 16 residues. Germline loops: CDR1 SGHRS, CDR2 YFSETQ. V was cut by 0 bases and J by 1 base, with 8 bases left in between.

This sequence joins TRBV11-2 and TRBJ2-5, with a possible D match to TRBD2 (5 bases). The CDR3 has 13 residues. Germline-derived CDR1 and CDR2 are SGHAT and FQNNGV. V lost 4 bases and J lost 1, with 7 bases in between. The CDR3: CASSSDFQETQYF. As DNA, the CDR3 is TGTGCCAGCAGCTCGGACTTCCAAGAGACCCAGTACTTC.

This sequence joins TRBV28 and TRBJ1-2; 7 positions match TRBD1. Germline CDR1 MDHEN, CDR2 SYDVKM. Losses at the gene ends were 4 bases for V and 2 bases for J; bases not matched to a gene: 7. This CDR3 contains 15 residues. DNA for the CDR3: TGTGCCAGCAGTTCTGACAGGGACGTAAACTATGGCTACACCTTC. It encodes CASSSDRDVNYGYTF.

The V call is TRBV7-2, the J call TRBJ2-5; the D gene is possibly TRBD2 (6 bases). This CDR3 region has 15 residues. With 4 bases removed from V and 4 bases from J, the gap between germline ends came to 16 bases. CDR1 is SGHTA, CDR2 FQGNSA, per germline. CDR3 region: CASSSRDLALETQYF. As DNA, the CDR3 is TGTGCCAGCAGCTCACGGGACTTAGCATTAGAGACCCAGTACTTC.

This rearrangement joins TRBV3-1 (or the pseudogene TRBV3-2) to TRBJ1-4, with 7 nucleotides matching TRBD1. V was pared by 1 base and J by 0 bases, with 8 bases of the junction left unmatched. CDR1 LGHDT and CDR2 YNNKEL come from the germline V gene (reference sequence). The CDR3 sequence is 18 residues long. CDR3: CASSQVYRGDPTNEKLFF. CDR3 nucleotide sequence: TGTGCCAGCAGCCAAGTGTACAGGGGAGACCCAACTAATGAAAAACTGTTTTTT.

V is TRBV5-4 and J is TRBJ1-1; D not resolved. This CDR3 is built from 14 residues. The germline V gene encodes CDR1 SGHNT and CDR2 YYREEE (reference sequence). The V gene lost 0 bases and the J gene lost 0 bases, with 6 bases spanning the gap. The CDR3 DNA is TGTGCCAGCAGCTTGGCAGTTATGAACACTGAAGCTTTCTTT. Amino acids: CASSLAVMNTEAFF.

This clone was observed a handful of times. The rearrangement uses TRBV5-5 and TRBJ1-4; 9 bases map to TRBD1. V gave up 3 bases and J gave up 8 bases; unmatched junction bases: 14. The CDR3 length is 17 residues. Per the germline V gene, CDR1 is SGHKS and CDR2 is YYEKEE (reference sequence). CDR3 residues: CASSSGLQGAVGEKLFF. CDR3 in DNA: TGTGCCAGCAGCTCCGGCTTACAGGGGGCGGTCGGGGAAAAACTGTTTTTT.

The V call is TRBV5-1, the J call TRBJ1-6, with D perhaps TRBD1 (6 bases). Trimming shortened V by 4 bases and J by 6 bases, and 11 bases separated the two germline ends. This CDR3 region has 14 residues. Per germline, CDR1 SGHRS and CDR2 YFSETQ. The CDR3 coding sequence is TGCGCCAGCAGCCAGGACAGTCTTAATTCACCCCTCCACTTT. It translates to CASSQDSLNSPLHF. The whole variable domain, filled in from reference TRBV5-1 and TRBJ1-6, reads KAGVTQTPRYLIKTRGQQVTLSCSPISGHRSVSWYQQTPGQGLQFLFEYFSETQRNKGNFPGRFSGRQFSNSRSEMNVSTLELGDSALYLCASSQDSLNSPLHFGNGTRLTVT.

This clone turned up a few times. Other DNA sequences within the sample encode an identical CDR3. The rearrangement uses TRBV7-3 and TRBJ1-1, with D uncertain. CDR1 SGHTA and CDR2 FQGTGA come from the germline V gene. The CDR3 runs to 14 residues. The V end was cut by 0 bases, the J end by 1 base, with 6 bases between. CDR3 loop: CASSLTGRNTEAFF. The CDR3 DNA reads as TGTGCCAGCAGCTTAACAGGGAGGAACACTGAAGCTTTCTTT.

In its sample, this clone was seen a few times. This rearrangement joins TRBV7-2 to TRBJ1-1; TRBD1 might be the D (5 bases). V dropped 5 bases and J dropped 1 base, with 8 bases sitting between them. CDR3 length: 13 residues. Germline-derived CDR1 and CDR2 are SGHTA and FQGNSA. The CDR3 DNA reads as TGTGCCAGCAGCAGGGACTGGAACACTGAAGCTTTCTTT. The encoded protein is CASSRDWNTEAFF. Full variable domain (missing parts from reference TRBV7-2 and TRBJ1-1): GAGVSQSPSNKVTEKGKDVELRCDPISGHTALYWYRQSLGQGLEFLIYFQGNSAPDKSGLPSDRFSAERTGGSVSTLTIQRTQQEDSAVYLCASSRDWNTEAFFGQGTRLTVV.

This clone came up a few times. This sequence joins TRBV30 and TRBJ2-3, with D tentatively TRBD1 (5 bases). V gave up 3 bases and J gave up 2 bases, with 9 bases separating them. Germline lookup yields CDR1 GTSNPN and CDR2 SVGIG (reference sequence). This CDR3 has 13 residues. CDR3 bases: TGTGCCTGGAGAAGACAGCTCACAGATACGCAGTATTTT. Its protein is CAWRRQLTDTQYF.

The chain links TRBV7-9 to TRBJ2-5; D might be TRBD1 (6 bases). Germline V gives CDR1 SEHNR, CDR2 FQNEAQ (reference sequence). The CDR3 is made up of 15 amino acids. The V end was cut by 1 base, the J end by 5 bases, with 14 bases between. The CDR3 DNA follows: TGTGCCAGCAGCTTAGGGTTGACAGGCGGTGAGACCCAGTACTTC. It is translated as CASSLGLTGGETQYF.

This chain joins TRBV27 and TRBJ2-5; maybe TRBD2 (5 bases). This CDR3 contains 14 residues. Trimming left V 6 bases short and J 5 bases short, with 16 bases between. Germline V lookup: CDR1 MNHEY, CDR2 SMNVEV (reference sequence). The CDR3 sequence is CASRPTGLGETQYF. CDR3 coding DNA: TGTGCCAGCAGGCCAACGGGGTTGGGGGAGACCCAGTACTTC.

This chain joins TRBV3-1 (or the pseudogene TRBV3-2) and TRBJ2-3, with D perhaps TRBD2 (6 bases). The CDR3 contains 13 residues. V lost 5 bases and J lost 8, with 14 bases in between. Germline V CDR1 and CDR2: LGHDT, YNNKEL (reference sequence). The CDR3 sequence is CASSSNEGGTQYF. Here the CDR3 DNA reads TGTGCCAGCAGCTCCAACGAGGGAGGTACGCAGTATTTT.

The chain recombines TRBV6-5 with TRBJ1-1; TRBD1 might be the D (5 bases). CDR3 size: 16 residues. Trimming cost V 4 bases and J 5 bases, with 20 bases left between them. Germline V gene sequence: CDR1 MNHEY, CDR2 SVGAGI. CDR3 DNA: TGTGCCAGCAGTTGGAAAAAATGGGACTTAGGGACTGAAGCTTTCTTT. Translated: CASSWKKWDLGTEAFF.

This rearrangement joins TRBV10-1 to TRBJ2-3; TRBD2 aligns across 11 bases. The CDR3 is 16 residues long. J lost 3 bases, V lost 4 bases, and 6 bases had no gene match. Germline CDR1 is WNHNN and CDR2 is SYGVQD (reference sequence). The CDR3 nucleotides read TGCGCCAGCAGTGCAGGGACTAGCGGATATACAGATACGCAGTATTTT. Translating gives CASSAGTSGYTDTQYF.

This chain uses TRBV18 with TRBJ2-7, with 7 bases identical to TRBD1. This CDR3 contains 17 residues. Germline V gene lookup returns CDR1 KGHSH and CDR2 LQKENI. The ends lost 0 bases at V and 0 bases at J; junction bases unmatched: 8. The CDR3 DNA sequence: TGTGCCAGCTCACCACCGACAGGACAGGAGAGCTCCTACGAGCAGTACTTC. This sequence encodes CASSPPTGQESSYEQYF.

The chain carries TRBV10-3 and TRBJ2-1; TRBD2 matches 14 bases. The trim removed 10 bases at V and 7 bases at J, leaving 3 bases unmatched. The CDR3 extends over 13 amino acids. Germline CDR1 ENHRY, CDR2 SYGVKD. CDR3 sequence (DNA): TGTGCCACCGGACTAGCGGGGGGTAATGAGCAGTTCTTC. This translates into CATGLAGGNEQFF.

The V call is TRBV5-4, the J call TRBJ2-1, with 9 bases fitting TRBD2. Per germline, CDR1 SGHNT and CDR2 YYREEE (reference sequence). The J segment lost 4 bases and the V segment lost 1 base, leaving 6 bases of the junction unmatched. The CDR3 length is 16 residues. The CDR3 protein is CASSLMAGGAYNEQFF. Written as DNA, the CDR3 is TGTGCCAGCAGCTTGATGGCGGGGGGGGCTTACAATGAGCAGTTCTTC.

The rearrangement links TRBV3-1 (or the pseudogene TRBV3-2) to TRBJ1-1; TRBD1 matches at 9 bases. The CDR3 is 14 amino acids. CDR1 and CDR2 from the germline V gene are LGHDT and YNNKEL (reference sequence). J was trimmed by 3 bases and V by 3 bases; bases with no gene match: 2. The CDR3 DNA reads as TGTGCCAGCAGCCAGGGACAGGGTGACACTGAAGCTTTCTTT. It specifies CASSQGQGDTEAFF.

Regarding this clone: Within the sample, other DNA sequences also encode this same CDR3. This chain links TRBV9 with TRBJ2-2, with TRBD1 matching over 7 bases. V gave up 4 bases and J gave up 2 bases; unmatched junction bases: 5. Germline V gene data show CDR1 as SGDLS and CDR2 as YYNGEE. This CDR3 has 15 amino acids. CDR3 coding DNA: TGTGCCAGCAGCCCGTGGACAGGAAACACCGGGGAGCTGTTTTTT. Translating gives CASSPWTGNTGELFF.